This TCR beta chain was obtained from a study of early T cells in non-severe SARS-CoV-2 infection (dated by TCRdb to about 2021). Some background on the complete study: Bulk RNA from unsorted whole blood was used for TCR sequencing, so alpha and beta chains could not be paired.

A case-control design nested within a healthcare worker cohort in London, UK, was used, with weekly nasopharyngeal swab PCR tests and blood sampling performed. Healthcare workers were recruited during the week of the UK lockdown, between 23 and 31 March 2020, and followed weekly for up to about 15 weeks. CDR1 ENHRY and CDR2 SYGVKD are derived from the germline V gene. The CDR3, cysteine through phenylalanine, is 14 amino acids long. The retained sequence is limited to the CDR3, 42 bases, with the frame set at the first base. The trim is 7 bases for V and 7 bases for J, with a gap of 19 bases between the germline ends. General study outcomes and caveats: VDJdb matching was skewed toward anti-spike CD8 responses and likely underestimated virus-specific expansions, missing private and CD4 specificities.

The receptor library was made with 5' RACE. The run used a NextSeq 500. To correct for sequencing error and PCR bias, the TCR library protocol tagged individual cDNA molecules with unique molecular identifiers. Sequencing covered both TCR alpha and beta chains, and within each sample the abundances of alpha and beta sequences were tightly co-correlated. As for the original processing: V gene, J gene and CDR3 annotation of TCR sequences was performed with Decombinator V4. TCRs were defined as expanded if a significant change between any two time points was detected under a Poisson model with p below 0.0001. TCR abundances were normalised to the total number of TCRs sequenced per sample and expressed as counts per million. MAIT TCRs were defined by TRAV1-2 paired with TRAJ12, TRAJ20 or TRAJ33, and iNKT TCRs by TRAV10 paired with TRAJ18. VDJdb, accessed 1 November 2021, was searched for CMV, EBV and SARS-CoV-2 annotated TCRs, excluding TCRs annotated for multiple antigens. The public reads were reprocessed in TCRdb via fastp at Q25 and MiXCR, keeping in-frame beta chains. Rows are unified per CDR3 protein, each entry keeping the most common DNA and genes. In this record, the V and J calls reflect TCRdb's handling and not the investigators' own analysis. The sample has some 64,000 distinct CDR3 sequences on record, 7% to 9.5% of them singletons. Jointly, the top ten make up roughly 13% of the sample.

Turning to this clonotype: Its binding antigen is unknown. No base-level quality is on record; no much larger clone is a single base apart.

This receptor chain uses TRBV10-3 and TRBJ1-1; no D segment can be confidently identified. The specimen comprised whole blood, sampled at baseline. This clonotype was sampled from an adult who was a healthcare worker with PCR-confirmed SARS-CoV-2 infection or an uninfected control (not recorded which). CDR3 reads: CAINPMAGQSEAFF. The DNA sequence is TGTGCCATCAATCCGATGGCCGGGCAGAGTGAAGCTTTCTTT.